This T cell receptor (beta chain) emerged from a study of blood T cells in healthy people across ages. Trimming removed 4 bases at V and 7 bases at J, with 13 bases between. CDR1 SQVTM and CDR2 ANQGSEA come from the germline V gene. CDR3 length: 12 amino acids. Study-level findings and limits: Diversity was higher, and naive CD4+ cells more numerous, in long-lived donors than in aged donors. CMV infection status of these donors was not known. Per million T cells, the diversity of TCR beta decreased roughly linearly as age advanced.

A second PCR, run for about 7 to 11 cycles, used a sample-barcoded 5' primer plus a J-beta primer mix. TCRdb re-called the 5' RACE reads through MiXCR, storing one row per CDR3 protein. The table includes some 800,000 distinct CDR3 sequences, just under 25% detected once. Of note for this clonotype: The antigen is not known.

Separately, the same data were catalogued under a study of T cells of mothers and their children.

The chain recombines TRBV29-1 with TRBJ1-1, with D hard to call. Sample: blood. This clonotype originated in a boy between 5 and 17 years old in good health. The CDR3 sequence is CSVGMIGSEAFF. CDR3 nucleotides: TGCAGCGTTGGGATGATAGGGAGTGAAGCTTTCTTT.